Following are 7 T cell receptor beta chains from one sample sequenced in a study of cytomegalovirus exposure and HLA in healthy donors. 60 Vbeta and 13 Jbeta primers were used in PCR. Profiled with immunoSEQ multiplex PCR; TCRdb holds only in-frame clones, not every one. Here the sample spans 150,000 to 200,000 clones, roughly 77% being singletons. The material sequenced was PBMCs. Source of these receptors: a woman in her forties or fifties in good health and CMV-seronegative.

The chain joins TRBV4-3 to TRBJ1-5, with unresolved D. V was clipped by 0 bases and J by 9 bases, with 12 bases between them. Germline loops: CDR1 LGHNA, CDR2 YSLEER. The CDR3 is 14 amino acids. CDR3 amino acids: CASSQDSLEVPQHF. The CDR3 DNA reads TGCGCCAGCAGCCAAGACTCCCTCGAGGTGCCCCAGCATTTT.

The genes are TRBV4-3 and TRBJ2-1, with 11 bases aligning to TRBD2. V dropped 0 bases and J dropped 5; count of bases not matched to a gene: 18. The CDR3 totals 21 residues. Germline V gene lookup returns CDR1 LGHNA and CDR2 YSLEER. CDR3 nucleotides: TGCGCCAGCAGCCAAGATTTGACTAGCGGGATCCGCCGTCAAAAAAACAATGAGCAGTTCTTC. It translates to CASSQDLTSGIRRQKNNEQFF.

This chain uses TRBV12-5 with TRBJ2-1; 7 positions match TRBD1. The CDR3 spans 15 residues. Germline V CDR1 and CDR2: LGHNT, FRNRAP. The J segment lost 5 bases and the V segment lost 2 bases, leaving 6 bases of the junction unmatched. The CDR3 bases are TGTGCTAGTGGTTTGATACAGGGGACGGACAATGAGCAGTTCTTC. It specifies CASGLIQGTDNEQFF.

The genes are TRBV29-1 and TRBJ2-3; no clear D gene. V shed 3 bases and J shed 0 bases, with 16 bases lying between them. The germline V gene has CDR1 SQVTM and CDR2 ANQGSEA. This CDR3 contains 16 residues. The CDR3 loop reads CSVDGQAGLSTDTQYF. CDR3 coding DNA: TGCAGCGTTGATGGGCAAGCAGGATTAAGCACAGATACGCAGTATTTT.

The CDR3 coding sequence is TGTGCCAGTAGTGTTGGACTAGCGGGGCTCTCACCTCTAGATACGCAGTATTTT. It encodes CASSVGLAGLSPLDTQYF. The chain recombines TRBV19 with TRBJ2-3; the match to TRBD2 covers 12 bases. In germline, CDR1 is LNHDA, CDR2 SQIVND (reference sequence). The ends lost 5 bases at V and 5 bases at J; junction bases unmatched: 14. The CDR3 runs 18 residues.

V is TRBV29-1 and J is TRBJ1-1; no reliable D call. V gave up 4 bases and J gave up 1 base, with 7 bases separating them. CDR3 size: 12 residues. Looked up from germline, CDR1 is SQVTM and CDR2 is ANQGSEA. CDR3 amino acids: CSVVRGNTEAFF. The CDR3 DNA reads TGCAGCGTTGTCCGGGGGAACACTGAAGCTTTCTTT.

V and J are TRBV10-3 and TRBJ2-4; 7 bases agree with TRBD1. The ends lost 6 bases at V and 11 bases at J; junction bases unmatched: 13. Germline-derived CDR1 and CDR2 are ENHRY and SYGVKD. The length of the CDR3 is 14 residues. The CDR3 DNA sequence: TGTGCCATCAGCGAAGTCCGGGACAGAGATTTTCAGTACTTC. This gives the protein CAISEVRDRDFQYF.